The clone carrying this T cell receptor (beta chain) has a handful of counts. These data come from a study of CD4+ T cells in melanoma. Produced via immunoSEQ multiplex PCR; TCRdb's table is partial and in-frame only. The sample records about 9,900 clones, approximately 72% being singletons. CDR3 size: 16 residues. After removal of 1 base from V and 5 bases from J, the junction contained 11 bases not matched to a gene. The germline gives CDR1 SGHDN, CDR2 FVKESK. Input material: tumor tissue. The rearrangement links TRBV14 to TRBJ2-7, with 7 bases identical to TRBD1. The clonotype comes from a human donor with melanoma. The CDR3 DNA follows: TGTGCCAGCAGCCAAGTTGCTTGGACAGGAGAGCACGAGCAGTACTTC. This codes for CASSQVAWTGEHEQYF.